This T cell receptor beta chain was captured by sequencing in a study of T cells in Graves' hyperthyroidism and ophthalmopathy. Study-wide points: The model anticipated ophthalmopathy a median 6.5 months pre-onset.

The CDR3 regions of TCR beta were amplified from RNA transcripts. The HTBI primer set drove a first-round RT-PCR of the TCR CDR3. TCRdb independently ran MiXCR on the multiplex PCR reads; one entry per CDR3 protein. This table holds hundreds of thousands of distinct CDR3 sequences, roughly 25% found once. Newly diagnosed hyperthyroidism, duration under 2 months, in patients aged 18 to 65. Concerning this clonotype itself: The antigen is unknown. A read error may produce the germline difference seen at one junction end.

The CDR3 sequence is 14 residues long. CDR1 SEHNR and CDR2 FQNEAQ come from the germline V gene (reference sequence). The specimen sequenced was blood. The J gene is TRBJ2-7, the V gene TRBV7-9; TRBD1 matches at 10 bases. The origin of this receptor is a middle-aged man with Graves' hyperthyroidism. CDR3 DNA: TGTGGCAGCAGCCCCGGGACAGGGGATCGCGAGCAGTACTTC. It is translated as CGSSPGTGDREQYF.